This T cell receptor beta chain was recorded in a study of cytomegalovirus exposure and HLA in healthy donors (dated 2017 in TCRdb). Study-wide context: According to an earlier analysis of around 600 of the donors, roughly 180 million T cells yielded 100 million or so unique TCR beta sequences and approximately 300 Gb of sequence data. Approximately 310 gigabases of sequencing data and 91 million or so unique TCR sequences made up an early release that covered fewer than 650 HLA-typed donors. Among the approximately 400 genotyped donors, more than 70% belonged to the genetic ancestry cluster associated with self-reported Caucasian donors. The aim of the study was to test whether cataloging public T cell receptors could identify signatures of past pathogen exposure. The T cell repertoires of around 730 subjects were profiled by immunosequencing and related to cytomegalovirus serostatus. Along with the approximately 620-subject first cohort, a separate validation cohort of 120 different subjects was used. To predict cytomegalovirus infection status, the study combined high-throughput TCR immunosequencing, statistical association of individual TCRs with disease status, and machine learning. A later analysis re-analyzed previously published TCR beta repertoires from about 600 donors and added high-resolution HLA genotyping to study TCR occurrence patterns. In the later analysis, no new phenotypic data were used to find candidate immune exposures; instead, reliance was placed on TCR beta sequences and their occurrence across donors. An earlier analysis of some 600 of the donors applied high-throughput TCR beta sequencing to assess whether each TCR beta V gene segment acted as functional or pseudogenic. Donor age, sex, ethnicity and CMV serostatus were compiled alongside the repertoire data. Genome-wide SNP genotypes for about 65% of the 666 donors were used in a later genetic analysis, which treated that subset as a discovery cohort. All discovery cohort repertoires had been generated on a single sequencing platform. Class I and class II HLA loci were covered by the typing at four-digit resolution. The number of donors typed differed by locus, with about 629-630 for A, B, C, DRB1 and DQB1, roughly 520 for DQA1, 600 to 610 for DPA1, and some 440 for DPB1. Four to six DR-DQ haplotypes were handled as single units for association and clustering, since linkage in the cohort was strong. Among some 410 genotyped donors of the cohort, an average of 235,054 unique TCR beta nucleotide sequences were sequenced per donor, roughly 20% of them non-productive. Overall study outcomes, separate from this receptor: The classifier was reported to diagnose cytomegalovirus status with high specificity and sensitivity in both the original cohort and the validation cohort. When HLA alleles, especially DR and DQ, strongly co-occurred, TCR associations were difficult to assign to individual alleles. Most TCR sequences were seen in very few donors, while some public TCRs were found in many individuals. Correlated functional status among segregating V segments might be attributable to linkage disequilibrium, but an unknown experimental factor could not be ruled out. According to the authors, the approach could potentially be generalized to other disease states and immunological phenotypes. Presence/absence analyses assumed roughly uniform sequencing depth across donors, an assumption that may not hold. HLA typing was unavailable for some donors at each locus, so association tests used only the typed subset. Broadly in line with IMGT annotations, most TCR beta V segments showed up in productive rearrangements about 87% or about 30% of the time in an earlier analysis of under 700 of the donors. A cluster of highly shared sequence variants was judged likely to represent a technical artifact of the sequencing pipeline. The 87-base-pair reads could not distinguish some IMGT-functional V segments, including TRBV6-2 and TRBV6-3, so those segments were excluded. A later genetic analysis associated a missense DCLRE1C variant with V-gene and J-gene trimming of TCR beta chains, and an independent cohort replicated the association. The study gave a list of 150 to 200 TCR beta chains associated with cytomegalovirus. CMV serostatus was the only immune exposure information available for the cohort. Three of the identified cytomegalovirus-associated TCR beta chains were confirmed in vitro to be specific for cytomegalovirus antigens. According to a later analysis, parvovirus B19, influenza, CMV and Epstein-Barr virus appeared linked to several top co-occurrence clusters. A later analysis found that TCR association rates varied across HLA loci, with DRB1 alleles showing the most associated TCRs and HLA-C alleles the fewest. Because counts were too low, 15 to 20 rarely observed V segments, including chromosome 9 orphons, were excluded from the earlier analysis of a few hundred of the donors. According to a later analysis, most CMV-associated TCR beta chains appeared to be HLA-restricted, and the HLA associations seemed to be driven largely by CMV exposure. A further reported finding was that TCR beta sequences accurately predicted the HLA-A and HLA-B alleles for most subjects in the first cohort. In a later analysis, HLA-associated TCR beta chains were found to be more clonally expanded and to have lower generation probabilities than equally common non-associated chains. At a false discovery rate of 0.05, a later analysis linked some 18,000 TCR beta sequences to specific HLA alleles. The cohort was sequenced for TCR beta chains only, and without alpha or paired-chain data the features that could be detected were limited. Compared with the roughly 600-donor mean, donors in an Asian-associated ancestry cluster had fewer N-insertions in productive TCRs, according to a later genetic analysis.

The cohort was made up of about 610 healthy bone marrow donors. At the time of sampling, all cohort members were nominally healthy, though unrecorded immune exposures were likely present. The donor was CMV seronegative and belonged to the group of under 400 seronegative cohort members. Each donor provided a peripheral blood sample, and peripheral blood mononuclear cells were used for TCR beta sequencing. The Qiagen DNeasy Blood Extraction Kit was used to extract genomic DNA from the blood cell samples. The library was made by the immunoSEQ multiplex PCR assay. For the multiplex PCR, a mixture combining 60 forward primers for TCR Vbeta segments and 13 reverse primers for TCR Jbeta segments was used. Amplification of the CDR3 region of rearranged TCR beta genes was performed with a multiplex PCR assay on genomic DNA. The Illumina HiSeq System was used to sequence the amplified TCR beta libraries as 87-base-pair reads. The authors processed their data as follows. A later analysis tallied approximately 87 million unique TCR beta chains across the 666 repertoires, and some 10 million of those chains were shared by two or more donors. Raw reads were error-corrected and collapsed into unique sequences with a nearest-neighbor algorithm that merged closely related sequences to remove PCR and sequencing errors. Alignment of CDR3 sequences to IMGT reference sequences was used to assign V, D and J gene segments. For a sequence to be retained, a match of at least six nucleotides to both a V gene segment and a J gene segment was required. Rearrangements were classified as productive when the CDR3 lacked stop codons and remained in frame with V and J, and all other rearrangements were classified as non-productive. CDR3 was defined by IMGT convention, running from the second conserved V-encoded cysteine to the conserved J-encoded phenylalanine. The earlier analysis of 587 of the donors excluded sequences that lacked an unambiguous match to a single V gene segment. An earlier analysis of 500 to 600 of the donors classified V segments as functional when productive rearrangements were above 56.7% and as segregating when the standard deviation between donors was above 5%. A statistical classification framework was built to diagnose cytomegalovirus status from the catalog of TCR beta chain sequences. In a later analysis, TCR nucleotide sequences were compared against IMGT/GENE-DB human TR gene sequences so that V and J genes could be assigned. In a later analysis, CDR3 sequences and most-parsimonious VDJ recombination scenarios were assigned using the TCRdist pipeline. In a later analysis, each TCR beta chain was defined by its CDR3 amino acid sequence together with its V-gene family, and reads without a unique V-gene family were excluded. As a way to deal with suspected cross-contamination and a sequencing artifact, a later analysis dropped 450 to 700 nucleotide sequences that were highly shared and had low generation probability. For each public chain, a later analysis derived a clonal expansion index from normalized ranks of inferred template counts within each repertoire. In a later analysis, generation probabilities were computed using a VDJ recombination model fitted to out-of-frame rearrangements, and the results were checked against IGoR. A later analysis scored TCR-TCR, TCR-HLA and TCR-CMV co-occurrence with hypergeometric tests, applying a repertoire-size bias correction to TCR pairs. A later analysis estimated false discovery rates by permuting HLA or CMV assignments 20 times. In a later analysis, co-occurring TCRs were grouped using DBSCAN, with TCRdist sequence similarity added in when clustering inside HLA-allele-positive subsets. Repertoires with fewer than 30,000 or more than 120,000 public chains, plus five repertoires with anomalous nucleotide sharing, were excluded from co-occurrence clustering. TCRdb stores this immuneACCESS table with in-frame sequences only. Part of the clones is absent; in the studies checked, under half of the shortfall reflects unresolved V genes, and no reason is known for the rest. The D gene and trimming were derived from the DNA, and the V and J assignments and clone size from that table. In all, the sample holds roughly 99,000 clones, and approximately 79% of those were seen once. Approximately 2.4% of the sample comes from the top ten.

The CDR3 goes from the cysteine to the phenylalanine over 16 residues. Only the CDR3 portion is preserved as DNA: 48 bases, with reading frame beginning at the first base. CDR1 and CDR2 were assigned from the germline V gene as MNHNS and SASEGT. Unmatched junction bases come to 5, with V trimmed by 2 bases and J by 0 bases. With regard to this clone: The antigen it binds to is not known. There are no base qualities to consult, and no much larger clone falls within one base.

The V and J segments used are TRBV6-1 and TRBJ2-7, with 9 bases matching TRBD1. This clonotype was sampled from a man aged 18-30 years in good health and CMV-seronegative. Sequenced: PBMCs. The CDR3 protein sequence reads: CASSETGTGISYEQYF. In nucleotides, the sequence is TGTGCCAGCAGTGAAACCGGGACAGGGATCTCCTACGAGCAGTACTTC.